This T cell receptor beta chain came from a study of graft-versus-host responses after intestinal transplantation. At the level of the study: Induction using anti-thymocyte globulin, followed by tacrolimus and steroids for about 3 years, was given to all recipients. General observations from the study: The highest levels of circulating GvH clones went along with early declines in HvG clones after transplant. Among recipient marrow samples, GvH clones were found; some appeared first in ileum or blood. Allograft graft-versus-host to host-versus-graft clonal ratios ran high in patients with graft-donor T cell macrochimerism.

Remarks on this clone: The antigen remains undetermined.

V was pared by 7 bases and J by 0 bases, with 4 bases of the junction left unmatched. The CDR3 consists of 16 residues. Germline-derived CDR1 and CDR2 are SNHLY and FYNNEI. Libraries were prepared by immunoSEQ multiplex PCR; TCRdb keeps only in-frame clonotypes and omits some of them. This sample has under 45,000 clones, with 93% found just once. The sequence came from a human patient who received an intestinal transplant, so some T cells may come from the graft donor. The sample consisted of PBMCs, taken 734 days after intestinal transplantation. The V and J genes are TRBV2 and TRBJ2-6, with 9 bases that match TRBD1. CDR3 sequence reads: CASIRQGDSGANVLTF. The CDR3 DNA follows: TGTGCCAGCATCCGACAGGGGGACTCTGGGGCCAACGTCCTGACTTTC. Combining the CDR3 with reference TRBV2 and TRBJ2-6 gives the whole variable domain EPEVTQTPSHQVTQMGQEVILRCVPISNHLYFYWYRQILGQKVEFLVSFYNNEISEKSEIFDDQFSVERPDGSNFTLKIRSTKLEDSAMYFCASIRQGDSGANVLTFGAGSRLTVL.